These T cell receptor beta chains were read from a single sample in a study of T cell responses to AZD1222 COVID-19 vaccine. Data came from immunoSEQ multiplex PCR; TCRdb stores just in-frame clones and leaves some out. The sample lists 150,000 to 160,000 clones, roughly 90% seen once, with 15% to 20% in the top ten. Sequenced material: peripheral blood, taken on day 0 of AZD1222 vaccination. The origin of the receptors is an adult in good health. The CDR3 runs from the conserved cysteine through the conserved F or W.

TRBV5-1	TRBJ1-1	CASSRDSRNTEAFF
TRBV27	TRBJ1-6	CASSPTGNSPLHF
TRBV7-3	TRBJ1-2	CASSRTRQGRNYGYTF
TRBV11-2	TRBJ1-5	CASSAGQGANQPQHF
TRBV9	TRBJ2-3	CASSPGQGALYF
TRBV14	TRBJ1-5	CASSQGTGGNQPQHF
TRBV20-1	TRBJ1-1	CRGGTNTEAFF
TRBV9	TRBJ2-1	CASSPADHNEQFF
TRBV20-1	TRBJ2-1	CSAPLYNEQFF
TRBV7-2	TRBJ1-5	CASSLNQGAPGSQPQHF
TRBV28	TRBJ2-1	CASSDPGGAYNEQFF
TRBV12-3/TRBV12-4	TRBJ1-6	CASSRLNNSPLHF
TRBV30	TRBJ1-1	CAWRTSHGYEAFF
TRBV5-1	TRBJ2-4	CASSLLAGEGNIQYF
TRBV28	TRBJ1-5	CASSFRTIVQPQHF
TRBV7-3	TRBJ2-1	CASSLKPGLGHEQFF
TRBV9	TRBJ1-1	CARSGGEGVPMNTEAFF
TRBV7-9	TRBJ2-7	CASSPVTGAEQYF
TRBV4-3	TRBJ1-6	CASSQDGTGALNSPLHF
TRBV7-2	TRBJ1-2	CASSSPAGGYTF
TRBV28	TRBJ1-5	CASSSPRLPQHF
TRBV6-2/TRBV6-3	TRBJ2-1	CASSYGDRGDEQFF
TRBV6-5	TRBJ2-7	CASGDSRRYEQYF
TRBV5-4	TRBJ1-1	CASSLAGNLANTEAFF
TRBV19	TRBJ1-1	CASSMVRGTEAFF
TRBV9	TRBJ2-2	CASSVSGRDTGELFF
TRBV3-1/TRBV3-2	TRBJ1-2	CASTPTVNYGYTF
TRBV12-5	TRBJ2-2	CASGLSNTGELFF
TRBV6-5	TRBJ1-2	CASSVTARDGYTF
TRBV7-9	TRBJ2-7	CASRLDRDDQYF
TRBV10-3	TRBJ2-4	CASSRGDIQYF
TRBV5-6	TRBJ1-4	CASSPTGVREKLFF
TRBV9	TRBJ2-3	CASSVDKDTQYF
TRBV28	TRBJ2-2	CASSRDAGGLTGELFF
TRBV11-3	TRBJ2-7	CASSPRLAASYEQYF
TRBV5-1	TRBJ1-2	CASSLASGGAYGYTF
TRBV10-3	TRBJ2-7	CAISEPRGVDPITYEQYF
TRBV6-5	TRBJ2-7	CASWGRGFHEQYF
TRBV7-9	TRBJ1-5	CASPQGALPMNQPQHF
TRBV27	TRBJ2-2	CASSYPPKIFWELFF